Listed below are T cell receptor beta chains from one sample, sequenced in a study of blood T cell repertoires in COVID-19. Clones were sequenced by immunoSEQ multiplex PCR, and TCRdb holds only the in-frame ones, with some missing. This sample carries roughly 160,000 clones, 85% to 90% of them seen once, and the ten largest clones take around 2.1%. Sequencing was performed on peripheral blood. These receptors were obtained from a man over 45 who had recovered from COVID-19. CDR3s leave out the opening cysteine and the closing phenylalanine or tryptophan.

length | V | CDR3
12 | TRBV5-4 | ASSSPRGLNGYT
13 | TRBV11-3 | ASSLDSGITDTQY
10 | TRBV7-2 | ASSPNYNEQF
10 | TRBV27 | ASRTGGQPQH
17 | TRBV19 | ASSIGSVGRASLYNEQF
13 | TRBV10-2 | ASSEVRGNNEKLF
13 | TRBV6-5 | ASSLGQGGVGGYT
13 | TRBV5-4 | ASSLVGGGYNEQF
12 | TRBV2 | ASSGLAGQETQY
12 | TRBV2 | ATTAETGTYEQY
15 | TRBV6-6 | ASSPLGGDPGNQPQH
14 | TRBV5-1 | ASSFLPRGVYYEQY
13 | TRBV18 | ASSPLGRSTDTQY
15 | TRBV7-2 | ASSPEGASSYNSPLH
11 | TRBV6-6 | ASSYSTQNEQF
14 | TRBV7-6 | ASRRMPSESTDTQY
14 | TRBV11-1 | ASSDRFSKDNSPLH
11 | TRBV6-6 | ASRASRDYEQY
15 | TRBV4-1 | ASSQDLAGAITDTQY
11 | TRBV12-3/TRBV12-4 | ASTPTNTGELF
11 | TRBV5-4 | ASSDRQGVGYT
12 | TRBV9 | ASSDPSTSDTQY
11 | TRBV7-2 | ASSYSESQPQH
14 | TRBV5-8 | ASSAGTGFLTYEQY
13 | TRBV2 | ASSVTGAPTDTQY
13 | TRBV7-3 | ASSLSLAGENTQY
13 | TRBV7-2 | ASSSTRAATYEQY
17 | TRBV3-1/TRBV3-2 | ASSQEGRDSYIGNQPQH
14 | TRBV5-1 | ASSPRTGMDTGELF
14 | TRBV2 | ASSMGPGQGSYEQY
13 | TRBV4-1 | ASSYPGATNEKLF
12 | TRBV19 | ASSKLAGGRIQY
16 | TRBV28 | ASSSISGTGGFLYEQY
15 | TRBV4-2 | ASSQDRGGGWNTEAF
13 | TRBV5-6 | ASSFRSGGLGTQY
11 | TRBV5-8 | ASSLAGGTEQY
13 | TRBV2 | ASSGPGNSGNTIY
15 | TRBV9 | ASSVVDSQSSGNTIY
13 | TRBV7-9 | ASSKSGQGAYEQY
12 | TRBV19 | ASSIDPGGNEQF
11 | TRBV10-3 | AISELRESEQY
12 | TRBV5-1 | ASSLGQGGYGYT
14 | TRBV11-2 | ASSPTGGATNGELF
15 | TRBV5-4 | ASSLWDRAPRMYGYT
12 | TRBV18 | ASSPETANSPLH
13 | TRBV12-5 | ASAVGAISNQPQH
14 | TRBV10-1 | ASSDRQGLNTGELF
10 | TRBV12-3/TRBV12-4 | ASSPGGNTIY
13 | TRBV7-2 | ASSLGLAGYNEQF
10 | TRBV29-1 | SARTGSQPQH
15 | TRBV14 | ASSQASTGAGANVLT
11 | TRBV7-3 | ASSLDNSHEAF
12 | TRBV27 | ASSRQLLNNEQF
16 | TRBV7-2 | ASSLRGPLTGYTGELF
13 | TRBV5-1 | ASSLGAGAAGELF
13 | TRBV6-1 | ASSDGSGGNEKLF
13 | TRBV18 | ASSPARSSYNEQF
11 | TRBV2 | ASRADNNSPLH
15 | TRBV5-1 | ASSSGTSVKSSYEQY
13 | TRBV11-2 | ASSPGGAQGYEQY